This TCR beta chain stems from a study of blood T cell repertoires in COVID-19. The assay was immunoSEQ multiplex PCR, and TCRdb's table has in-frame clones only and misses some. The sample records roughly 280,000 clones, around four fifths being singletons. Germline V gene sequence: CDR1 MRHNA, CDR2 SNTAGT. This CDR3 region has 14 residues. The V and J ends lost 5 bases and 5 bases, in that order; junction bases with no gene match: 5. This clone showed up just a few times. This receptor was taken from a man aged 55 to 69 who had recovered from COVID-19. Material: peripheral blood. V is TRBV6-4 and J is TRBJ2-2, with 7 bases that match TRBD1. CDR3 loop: CASSRQGWTGELFF. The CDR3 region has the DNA TGTGCCAGCAGTAGACAGGGTTGGACCGGGGAGCTGTTTTTT.